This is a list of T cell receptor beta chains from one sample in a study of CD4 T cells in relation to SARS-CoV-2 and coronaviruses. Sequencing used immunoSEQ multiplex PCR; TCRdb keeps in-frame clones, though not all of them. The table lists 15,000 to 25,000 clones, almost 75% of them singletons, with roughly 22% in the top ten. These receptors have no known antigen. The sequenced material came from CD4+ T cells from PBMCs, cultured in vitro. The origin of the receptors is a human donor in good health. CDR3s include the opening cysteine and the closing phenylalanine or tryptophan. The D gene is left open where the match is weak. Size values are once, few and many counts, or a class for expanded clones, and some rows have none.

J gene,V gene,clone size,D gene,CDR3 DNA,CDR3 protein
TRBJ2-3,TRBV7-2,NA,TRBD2,TGTGCCAGCAGCTTAGCGAAGCGGGGGCTCGATACGCAGTATTTT,CASSLAKRGLDTQYF
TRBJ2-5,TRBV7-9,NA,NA,TGTGCCAGCAGCTTAGCGGGCGCAGGCCGTCAAGAGACCCAGTACTTC,CASSLAGAGRQETQYF
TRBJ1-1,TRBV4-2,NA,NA,TGTGCCAGCAGCCAACTGGGATCGGTGAACACTGAAGCTTTCTTT,CASSQLGSVNTEAFF
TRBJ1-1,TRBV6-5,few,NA,TGTGCCAGCAGTTACCAGGACCTCACTGAAGCTTTCTTT,CASSYQDLTEAFF
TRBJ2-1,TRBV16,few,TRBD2,TGTGCCAGCAGCCAATCTAGCGGGAAATACAATGAGCAGTTCTTC,CASSQSSGKYNEQFF
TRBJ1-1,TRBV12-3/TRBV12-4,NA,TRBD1,TGTGCCAGCACTACAGGGGGAATGACTGAAGCTTTCTTT,CASTTGGMTEAFF
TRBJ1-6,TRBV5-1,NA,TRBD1,TGCGCCAGCAGCTTGGCCGCGACAGGGGATTCACCCCTCCACTTT,CASSLAATGDSPLHF
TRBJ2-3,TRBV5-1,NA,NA,TGCGCCAGCAGCTTGGCCCTGGGGCACACAGATACGCAGTATTTT,CASSLALGHTDTQYF
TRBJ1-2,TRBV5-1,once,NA,TGCGCCAGCAGCTTGACGGAGAGGCATGGCTACACCTTC,CASSLTERHGYTF
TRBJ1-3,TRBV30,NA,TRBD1,TGTGCCTGGAGTGCTAAGGGGACAGCTGTCTCTGGAAACACCATATATTTT,CAWSAKGTAVSGNTIYF
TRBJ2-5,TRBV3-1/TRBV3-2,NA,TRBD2,TGTGCCAGCAGCCAAGGAGTTAGCGGGGGGGCTGGGGAGACCCAGTACTTC,CASSQGVSGGAGETQYF
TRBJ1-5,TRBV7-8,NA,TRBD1,TGTGCCAGCAGCTTAACAGGGGACCAGCCCCAGCATTTT,CASSLTGDQPQHF
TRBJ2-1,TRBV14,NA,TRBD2,TGTGCCAGCAGCCAAGGGGCGGGAGCCTGGGGTGCCAATGAGCAGTTCTTC,CASSQGAGAWGANEQFF
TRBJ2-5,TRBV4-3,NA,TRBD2,TGCGCCAGCAGCCAAGAGTGGAAGCGGGGGGGCGGGACCCAGTACTTC,CASSQEWKRGGGTQYF
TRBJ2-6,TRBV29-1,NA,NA,TGCAGCGTTGACCAGGTCTCTGGGGCCAACGTCCTGACTTTC,CSVDQVSGANVLTF
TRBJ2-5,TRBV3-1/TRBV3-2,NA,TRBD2,TGTGCCAGCAGCCAGAGCGGGAAGACCCAGTACTTC,CASSQSGKTQYF
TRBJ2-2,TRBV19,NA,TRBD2,TGTGCCAGTAGCCCACCCTTTCAGGACCCAGGGAGGGACACCGGGGAGCTGTTTTTT,CASSPPFQDPGRDTGELFF
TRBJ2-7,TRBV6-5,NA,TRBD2,TGTGCCAGGCCGGGACTACTATTTTACGAGCAGTACTTC,CARPGLLFYEQYF
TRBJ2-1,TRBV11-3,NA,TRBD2,TGTGCCAGCAGCCCGCCAGGGACTAGCGGGAGAGATGAGCAGTTCTTC,CASSPPGTSGRDEQFF
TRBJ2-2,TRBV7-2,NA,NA,TGTGCCAGCAGCTTAGTTCCAATTTCTAGTGCCGGAAACACCGGGGAGCTGTTTTTT,CASSLVPISSAGNTGELFF
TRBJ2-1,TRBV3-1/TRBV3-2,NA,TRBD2,TGTGCCAGCAGCCAAGACCCCGGGACTAGCGGGGGAAATGAGCAGTTCTTC,CASSQDPGTSGGNEQFF
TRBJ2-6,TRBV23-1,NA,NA,TGCGCCAGCAGTCCCGATGGGGGGCAGGGAAAGGTAGCGGGGGCCAACGTCCTGACTTTC,CASSPDGGQGKVAGANVLTF
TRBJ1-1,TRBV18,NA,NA,TGTGCCAGCTCACCTTCCGGGACGTACTTAGAAGCTTTCTTT,CASSPSGTYLEAFF
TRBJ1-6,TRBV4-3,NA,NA,TGCGCCAGCAGCCAGTCTAGCTCCTATAATTCACCCCTCCACTTT,CASSQSSSYNSPLHF
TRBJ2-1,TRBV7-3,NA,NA,TGTGCCAGCAGCAAGGGTGTTCGCTCCTACAATGAGCAGTTCTTC,CASSKGVRSYNEQFF
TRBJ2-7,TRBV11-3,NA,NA,TGTGCCAGCAGCTTACTCACCTACGAGCAGTACTTC,CASSLLTYEQYF
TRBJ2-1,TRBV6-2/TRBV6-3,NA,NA,TGTGCCAGCAGTTTCCCGGGACTGCAACTCTACAATGAGCAGTTCTTC,CASSFPGLQLYNEQFF
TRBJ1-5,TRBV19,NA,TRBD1,TGTGCCAGTAGTACGGACAGGCCTTATAGCAATCAGCCCCAGCATTTT,CASSTDRPYSNQPQHF
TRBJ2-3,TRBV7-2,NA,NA,TGTGCCAGCAGCTTGAGGGGGAGCACAGATACGCAGTATTTT,CASSLRGSTDTQYF
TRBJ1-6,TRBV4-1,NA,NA,TGCGCCAGCAGCCAAGAGCACGATTCACCCCTCCACTTT,CASSQEHDSPLHF
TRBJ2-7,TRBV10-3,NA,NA,TGTGCCATTCGGGTCGGGGCCTCCTACGAGCAGTACTTC,CAIRVGASYEQYF
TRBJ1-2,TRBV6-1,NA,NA,TGTGCCAGCAGTGAGGACGGGTTACGGTATGGCTACACCTTC,CASSEDGLRYGYTF
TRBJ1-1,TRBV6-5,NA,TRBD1,TGTGCCAGCAGTCGACAGGGGGCCCCGAACACTGAAGCTTTCTTT,CASSRQGAPNTEAFF
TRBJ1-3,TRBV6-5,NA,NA,TGTGCCAGCAGCAAAAACGAGGGAAACACCATATATTTT,CASSKNEGNTIYF
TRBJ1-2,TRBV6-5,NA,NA,TGTGCCAGCAGAAGCCCGGCAGACCTCTATGGCTACACCTTC,CASRSPADLYGYTF
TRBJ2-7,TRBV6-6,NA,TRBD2,TGTGCCAGCAGTTACTCGGGGGGGGATTCCTACGAGCAGTACTTC,CASSYSGGDSYEQYF
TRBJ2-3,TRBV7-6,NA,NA,TGTGCCAGCAGCTTAGACTCCAGCTTTATAAGGGGGACAGATACGCAGTATTTT,CASSLDSSFIRGTDTQYF
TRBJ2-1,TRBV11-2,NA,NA,TGTGCCAGCAGCTTATTGAGCGACTCCTACAATGAGCAGTTCTTC,CASSLLSDSYNEQFF
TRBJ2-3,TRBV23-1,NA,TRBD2,TGCGCCAGCAGTCAAAGGGGCGGACTAGCGGGACCAGATACGCAGTATTTT,CASSQRGGLAGPDTQYF
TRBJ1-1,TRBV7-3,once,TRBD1,TGTGCCAGCAGCTCCGACAGTAACAGGGGAGAAGCTTTCTTT,CASSSDSNRGEAFF
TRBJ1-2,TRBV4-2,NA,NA,TGTGCCAGCAGCCAGGACACCTACTATGGCTACACCTTC,CASSQDTYYGYTF
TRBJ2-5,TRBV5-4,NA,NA,TGTGCCAGCAGCTTACAAGTAGGGATTCAAGAGACCCAGTACTTC,CASSLQVGIQETQYF
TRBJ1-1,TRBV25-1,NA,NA,TGTGCCAGCAGTGGGGGGGTTGGGATCACTGAAGCTTTCTTT,CASSGGVGITEAFF
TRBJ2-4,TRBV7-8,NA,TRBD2,TGTGCCAGCAGCTTTTCCGGGAGGGCCATGGGAAACATTCAGTACTTC,CASSFSGRAMGNIQYF
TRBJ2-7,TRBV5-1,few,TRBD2,TGCGCCAGCAGCTTTAGGACTAGCGGGAACTCCTACGAGCAGTACTTC,CASSFRTSGNSYEQYF
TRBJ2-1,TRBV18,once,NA,TGTGCCAGCTCACCTATGGAGGGGTACAATGAGCAGTTCTTC,CASSPMEGYNEQFF
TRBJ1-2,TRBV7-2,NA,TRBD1,TGTGCCAGCAGCCCCCGACAGGGAAGAGGAAATGGCTACACCTTC,CASSPRQGRGNGYTF
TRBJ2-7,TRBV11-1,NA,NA,TGTGCCAGCAGCTACAGGGTGCGAAGGGGGGAGCAGTACTTC,CASSYRVRRGEQYF
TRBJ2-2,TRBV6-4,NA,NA,TGTGCCAGCAGTGTGGAAAACACCGGGGAGCTGTTTTTT,CASSVENTGELFF
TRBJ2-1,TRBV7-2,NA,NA,TGTGCCAGCAGTTCACAGGGCTCCTACAATGAGCAGTTCTTC,CASSSQGSYNEQFF
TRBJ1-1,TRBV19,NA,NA,TGTGCCAGTAGTTACACTGGGAACACTGAAGCTTTCTTT,CASSYTGNTEAFF
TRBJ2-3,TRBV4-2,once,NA,TGTGCCAGCAGCAATCCCGCGACAGATACGCAGTATTTT,CASSNPATDTQYF
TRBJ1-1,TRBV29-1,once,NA,TGCAGCGCCATCCGGAGTTTTGACACTGAAGCTTTCTTT,CSAIRSFDTEAFF
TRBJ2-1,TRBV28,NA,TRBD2,TGTGCCAGCAGTCTCGGACTAGCGGGGGGGAATGAGCAGTTCTTC,CASSLGLAGGNEQFF
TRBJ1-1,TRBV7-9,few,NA,TGTGCCAGCAGACTACCACAGGGAAGGGGGACTGAAGCTTTCTTT,CASRLPQGRGTEAFF